Below, one T cell receptor (beta chain) is given with its context. The data were taken from a study of T-cell reconstitution after alpha-beta-depleted transplantation in children. Unique molecular identifiers were used in preparing the TCRbeta library. Each CDR3 protein gets one entry after TCRdb re-called the PCR reads with MiXCR. The table lists approximately 640,000 distinct CDR3 sequences, roughly 15% of them singletons, with 1.1% in the top ten. The V and J ends lost 6 bases and 3 bases, in that order; junction bases with no gene match: 4. The CDR3 is made up of 14 amino acids. The sequence was collected from a human donor who donated a stem cell graft to a child with acute myeloid leukemia. The J gene is TRBJ2-7, the V gene TRBV12-3 or TRBV12-4; the match to TRBD2 covers 11 bases. Specimen: PBMCs from the stem cell graft donor, collected from the stem cell graft. CDR3 DNA: TGTGCCAGCAGGCTAGCGGGGGGAAACTACGAGCAGTACTTC. Residues: CASRLAGGNYEQYF.